This T cell receptor beta chain appears in the sequencing data of a study of technical replicates of blood from a few donors. With 2 bases clipped from V and 4 bases from J, the junction kept 2 bases outside the gene matches. CDR3 length equals 14 residues. Germline V gives CDR1 SGHRS, CDR2 YFSETQ. The method was immunoSEQ multiplex PCR; TCRdb's version includes in-frame clones alone and lacks a portion of them. This sample has 100,000 or so clones, with about 94% found just once. Sequenced: T cells isolated from PBMCs. This clonotype originated in a human donor in good health. The V call is TRBV5-1, the J call TRBJ1-4; the match to TRBD1 covers 7 bases. CDR3 nucleotides: TGCGCCAGCAGCTTAGGACAGGATAATGAAAAACTGTTTTTT. Its protein product is CASSLGQDNEKLFF.